This is a list of T cell receptor beta chains from one sample in a study of T cell responses to AZD1222 COVID-19 vaccine. Assay used: immunoSEQ multiplex PCR; TCRdb lists only in-frame clones, some missing. This table has 150,000 to 200,000 clones, 85% to 90% appearing once. The source material was peripheral blood, sampled on day 0 of MenACWY control vaccination. The receptors derive from an adult in good health. Each CDR3 is given with its conserved first and last residue. A D gene is named only where the DNA matches it firmly. The size field is filled for only some rows; it gives once, few, many or a size class.

v_gene	abundance	len	j_gene	d_gene	CDR3nt	CDR3aa
TRBV2	.	16	TRBJ2-2	TRBD2	TGTGCCAGCAAGCCTAGCGGGAGGGCCCGCACCGGGGAGCTGTTTTTT	CASKPSGRARTGELFF
TRBV5-1	.	13	TRBJ1-2	.	TGCGCCAGCAGCTTGGAGTCGGATATTGGCTACACCTTC	CASSLESDIGYTF
TRBV5-1	.	18	TRBJ1-1	TRBD1	TGCGCCAGCAGCTTGGGAATTGGTGTAGGACAGGGGGACACTGAAGCTTTCTTT	CASSLGIGVGQGDTEAFF
TRBV5-1	.	15	TRBJ2-1	TRBD1	TGCGCCAGCAGCAGTACAGGGGACTCCTACAATGAGCAGTTCTTC	CASSSTGDSYNEQFF
TRBV6-5	.	14	TRBJ1-2	TRBD1	TGTGCCAGCCAAGGTGGGACAGACCTCTATGGCTACACCTTC	CASQGGTDLYGYTF
TRBV2	.	15	TRBJ1-6	TRBD1	TGTGCCAGCAGTGAATTGGGACAGGGGAATTCACCCCTCCACTTT	CASSELGQGNSPLHF
TRBV21-1	.	15	TRBJ1-5	.	TGTGCCAGCAGTAGCCCGACAGTCAGCAATCAGCCCCAGCATTTT	CASSSPTVSNQPQHF
TRBV2	.	16	TRBJ2-7	TRBD2	TGTGCCAGCAGTGAGAGGACTAGCGGGACCGCCTACGAGCAGTACTTC	CASSERTSGTAYEQYF
TRBV5-4	.	15	TRBJ2-2	.	TGTGCCAGCAGCTTGGGTCTAGCGAACACCGGGGAGCTGTTTTTT	CASSLGLANTGELFF
TRBV13	.	13	TRBJ2-7	.	TGTGCCAGCAGCGGAGAGGGGGTCCACGAGCAGTACTTC	CASSGEGVHEQYF
TRBV7-2	.	13	TRBJ1-3	.	TGTGCCACCCGCCCGGGGTCTGGAAACACCATATATTTT	CATRPGSGNTIYF
TRBV7-3	.	18	TRBJ2-1	TRBD2	TGTGCCAGCAGCCCCCTACCGGGACTAGCGGGAGTTGGGAATGAGCAGTTCTTC	CASSPLPGLAGVGNEQFF
TRBV12-3/TRBV12-4	.	13	TRBJ1-2	.	TGTGCCAGCAGTTTAATAGGATCCTATGGCTACACCTTC	CASSLIGSYGYTF
TRBV19	.	10	TRBJ1-1	.	TGTGCCAGTACAGGCACTGAAGCTTTCTTT	CASTGTEAFF
TRBV28	.	16	TRBJ2-2	.	TGTGCCAGCAGTTCCTCAGGGTGGGGGTACACCGGGGAGCTGTTTTTT	CASSSSGWGYTGELFF
TRBV27	.	16	TRBJ1-2	.	TGTGCCAGCAGTTTTCGGCGTGACAGAACTAACTATGGCTACACCTTC	CASSFRRDRTNYGYTF
TRBV27	once	11	TRBJ2-7	.	TGTGCCAGCAGTAGCTCGTACGAGCAGTACTTC	CASSSSYEQYF
TRBV7-9	.	12	TRBJ1-2	TRBD1	TGTGCCAGCAGGACAGGGAGTTATGGCTACACCTTC	CASRTGSYGYTF
TRBV11-2	.	14	TRBJ2-5	.	TGTGCCAGCAGCGTGGCAGGGATCGAAGAGACCCAGTACTTC	CASSVAGIEETQYF
TRBV5-4	.	15	TRBJ2-7	TRBD2	TGTGCCAGCAGCTTCAAGAGCGGGGGCTCCTACGAGCAGTACTTC	CASSFKSGGSYEQYF
TRBV5-8	.	14	TRBJ1-2	.	TGTGCCAGCAGCTCCGGAAAGGGGGAAGATGGCTACACCTTC	CASSSGKGEDGYTF
TRBV4-1	.	16	TRBJ2-7	.	TGCGCCAGCAGCCAAGAGGAACTTGGTCTGGTGGGAGAGCAGTACTTC	CASSQEELGLVGEQYF
TRBV28	.	15	TRBJ1-2	.	TGTGCCAGCAGTCGTCTTCGAACGGGACACTCTGGCTACACCTTC	CASSRLRTGHSGYTF
TRBV27	.	10	TRBJ2-1	.	TGTGCCAGCAGTTTAAGTCCGAAGTTCTTC	CASSLSPKFF